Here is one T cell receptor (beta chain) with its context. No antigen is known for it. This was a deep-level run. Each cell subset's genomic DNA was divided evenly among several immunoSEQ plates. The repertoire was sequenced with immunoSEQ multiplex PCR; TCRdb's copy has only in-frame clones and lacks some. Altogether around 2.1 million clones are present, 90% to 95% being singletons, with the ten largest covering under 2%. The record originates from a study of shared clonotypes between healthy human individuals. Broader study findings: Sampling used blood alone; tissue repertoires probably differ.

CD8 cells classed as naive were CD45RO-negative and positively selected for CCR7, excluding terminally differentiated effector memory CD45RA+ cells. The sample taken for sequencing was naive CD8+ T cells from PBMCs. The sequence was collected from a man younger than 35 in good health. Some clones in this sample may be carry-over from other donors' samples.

The CDR3 loop reads CASSERVTEVWLGTSDTQYF. The CDR3 DNA follows: TGTGCCAGCAGTGAACGGGTAACGGAAGTATGGCTAGGTACCTCAGATACGCAGTATTTT. The rearrangement joins TRBV2 to TRBJ2-3; no firm D call. This CDR3 contains 20 residues. The V end lost 2 bases, the J end lost 4 bases, and 28 bases lay between the germline ends. Germline V lookup: CDR1 SNHLY, CDR2 FYNNEI.